One and the same sample provided the 8 T cell receptor beta chains below, sequenced in a study of blood T cell repertoires in COVID-19. Only in-frame clones appear in the TCRdb table, and some are missing; sequencing was by immunoSEQ multiplex PCR. The table has about 230,000 clones, 84% seen once. Sequencing input: peripheral blood. The receptors shown here come from a woman in her thirties or forties who had recovered from COVID-19.

The chain recombines TRBV11-3 with TRBJ2-4; TRBD2 aligns across 8 bases. Looked up from germline, CDR1 is SGHNT and CDR2 is YENEEA. The length of the CDR3 is 16 residues. The ends lost 6 bases at V and 2 bases at J; junction bases unmatched: 9. CDR3 DNA: TGTGCCAGCAGTTTCCGAGCGGGGGAAACCAAAAACATTCAGTACTTC. Protein: CASSFRAGETKNIQYF.

V is TRBV6-5 and J is TRBJ2-7; 7 positions match TRBD1. The junction had 4 bases not matched to a gene; V was cut back by 5 bases and J by 3 bases. The CDR3 sequence is 13 residues long. From germline, CDR1 is MNHEY and CDR2 SVGAGI. This CDR3 is CASSRDRDYEQYF. CDR3 nucleotide sequence: TGTGCCAGCAGTCGTGACAGGGACTACGAGCAGTACTTC.

In this sample, this clone turned up once. The genes are TRBV5-6 and TRBJ1-4; a weak D match, TRBD1 (6 bases). This CDR3 spans 16 amino acids. Looked up from germline, CDR1 is SGHDT and CDR2 is YYEEEE. The germline V and J ends were trimmed by 4 bases and 8 bases, with 21 bases remaining between them. The CDR3 here is CASSIKQGFVQEKLFF. The DNA of the CDR3 is TGTGCCAGCAGCATAAAACAGGGCTTTGTTCAGGAAAAACTGTTTTTT.

The chain has TRBV29-1 and TRBJ1-1; D perhaps matches TRBD1 (5 bases). Germline V gene data show CDR1 as SQVTM and CDR2 as ANQGSEA. Trimming left V 7 bases short and J 1 base short, with 16 bases between. The length of the CDR3 is 14 residues. For the CDR3, the DNA is TGCAGCGCCGCGGTAGGGGTAGGGAACACTGAAGCTTTCTTT. Encoded protein: CSAAVGVGNTEAFF.

V and J are TRBV2 and TRBJ2-3; 8 positions match TRBD1. V shed 0 bases, J shed 1 base, and the junction held 3 bases outside the gene matches. The CDR3 runs to 16 residues. CDR1 SNHLY and CDR2 FYNNEI come from the germline V gene. The CDR3 sequence: CASSEAGGQGTDTQYF. The CDR3 bases are TGTGCCAGCAGTGAAGCTGGGGGACAGGGCACAGATACGCAGTATTTT.

J is TRBJ2-1 and V is TRBV28; TRBD1 matches at 10 bases. The V segment lost 5 bases and the J segment 5 bases; nucleotides outside the gene matches: 6. This CDR3 has 15 amino acids. The germline V gene encodes CDR1 MDHEN and CDR2 SYDVKM. DNA of the CDR3: TGTGCCAGCAGTCTGGGACAGGGGAGGAACAATGAGCAGTTCTTC. This encodes CASSLGQGRNNEQFF.

A few counts support this clone. The chain recombines TRBV7-9 with TRBJ1-2, with 8 bases lining up with TRBD1. V dropped 10 bases and J dropped 6; count of bases not matched to a gene: 4. CDR1 is SEHNR and CDR2 is FQNEAQ in the germline V gene (reference sequence). The CDR3 has 11 residues. The chain's CDR3 is CATTTGDGYTF. Here the CDR3 DNA reads TGTGCCACCACGACAGGGGATGGCTACACCTTC.

Written as DNA, the CDR3 is TGCGCCAGCAGCCAAGAATGGCGGGGGGGCTACAATGAGCAGTTCTTC. It yields the protein CASSQEWRGGYNEQFF. This sequence joins TRBV4-1 and TRBJ2-1; the match to TRBD2 covers 9 bases. The V and J ends lost 0 bases and 3 bases, in that order; junction bases with no gene match: 3. The CDR3 runs 16 residues. Germline assignment: CDR1 MGHRA and CDR2 YSYEKL.